This is a list of T cell receptor beta chains from one sample in a study of blood T cell repertoires in COVID-19. TCRdb keeps only in-frame clones here, not all; method: immunoSEQ multiplex PCR. Of more than 150,000 clones listed, around 84% are singletons. Sequencing was performed on peripheral blood. The receptors here all came from a man aged 30 to 39 with active or convalescent COVID-19. Each CDR3 is given with its conserved first and last residue. Each record gives: clone size, V gene, J gene, CDR3 protein. A clone size is listed for some rows: how often the clone was seen (once, few, many), or a class if it is expanded.

-	TRBV2	TRBJ1-1	CASSTGMNTEAFF
-	TRBV19	TRBJ2-3	CASSSPGLAGTDTQYF
few	TRBV27	TRBJ1-2	CASRPGTGPVGYTF
-	TRBV27	TRBJ1-5	CASSLGPGGLQPQHF
-	TRBV7-9	TRBJ2-5	CASRGTGGFETQYF
-	TRBV10-3	TRBJ1-5	CAISGTGTNQPQHF
-	TRBV7-9	TRBJ1-1	CASSSQINTEAFF
-	TRBV4-1	TRBJ1-2	CASSQDNTRAGHYGYTF
-	TRBV19	TRBJ1-2	CASERVSDRPYGYTF
-	TRBV14	TRBJ2-7	CASSFTGLREQYF
-	TRBV24-1	TRBJ2-3	CATSDLGAGLDTQYF
-	TRBV7-9	TRBJ2-1	CASSLVGGSGGEQFF
-	TRBV7-8	TRBJ2-2	CASSLGQASTGELFF
-	TRBV27	TRBJ1-6	CASSERTPNSPLHF
-	TRBV9	TRBJ1-1	CASSVQGAATEAFF
-	TRBV7-2	TRBJ1-1	CASSLGLGGPTEAFF
-	TRBV20-1	TRBJ2-1	CSLLRGEQFF
-	TRBV6-2/TRBV6-3	TRBJ1-1	CASSYAGNTEAFF
-	TRBV30	TRBJ1-6	CAWSTTGGWVSPLHF
-	TRBV7-2	TRBJ1-2	CASSLEARGHGYTF
once	TRBV19	TRBJ1-2	CASGSWDGYTF
once	TRBV28	TRBJ1-1	CASSLGRELMNTEAFF
-	TRBV2	TRBJ1-2	CASSVDRGGGYTF
-	TRBV5-1	TRBJ1-1	CASSPSYGGRSSPEAFF
-	TRBV20-1	TRBJ2-5	CSASYRGRNPPPIQETQYF
-	TRBV3-1/TRBV3-2	TRBJ2-5	CASSQAETQYF
-	TRBV7-2	TRBJ1-2	CASSPQGRNYGYTF
-	TRBV28	TRBJ1-4	CASSTATGSPQKLFF
-	TRBV6-8	TRBJ2-6	CASSSPTGGWAGANVLTF
-	TRBV27	TRBJ1-2	CASSHAGGNYGYTF
-	TRBV24-1	TRBJ2-5	CATSDATRGETQYF
-	TRBV7-9	TRBJ2-1	CASSPAFSGDYNEQFF
-	TRBV7-7	TRBJ2-5	CASSPLGQAQETQYF
-	TRBV15	TRBJ2-3	CATQEAEHTDTQYF
once	TRBV19	TRBJ2-3	CASSIGVGADTQYF
-	TRBV28	TRBJ1-4	CASSPLPGANEKLFF
-	TRBV5-1	TRBJ1-1	CASSSIGRAGNTEAFF